The present T cell receptor (beta chain) was sequenced within a study of blood T cell repertoires in COVID-19 (dated by TCRdb to the early 2020s). Background for the entire study: Collaborator samples came from the United States, Italy and Spain and covered acute and convalescent phases of COVID-19. Subjects who had been exposed to COVID-19, were actively infected with it, or had recovered from it provided the deeply sampled blood TCRbeta repertoires that made up the dataset. Samples came from the ongoing ImmuneRACE study (first 160 participants) plus 1,254 subjects from 6 global collaborators. Where available, HLA class I and class II types were obtained from metadata supplied by the sample provider rather than from assay-based typing. The prospective study material was composed of cDNA or gDNA derived from T cells, B-cell-depleted T cells, or PBMCs. The repertoires were released in a freely available public database intended as a resource for research on the immune response to SARS-CoV-2. The sample metadata nearly always contained a de-identified subject ID, COVID-19 status, age in years and sex.

The immunoSEQ Assay, a bias-controlled multiplex PCR, was used to amplify TCRbeta CDR3 regions from genomic DNA. Under the source paper's analysis protocol: Nucleated cell counts per sample were estimated from amplification of reference gene primers within the assay. To quantify the absolute abundance of each unique TCRbeta CDR3 rearrangement, sequence reads were collapsed and filtered. For each sample, productive Simpson clonality was calculated by taking the square root of Simpson's diversity index across productive rearrangements. In its TCRdb copy, this immuneACCESS table keeps in-frame sequences only and misses some clones. Where compared with another copy, unresolved V genes explain less than half of these, and the others have no known cause. That table gives V, J and clone size, and the DNA gave D and trimming. This sample has over 100,000 clones in its table, and about 89% of those were observed once. The ten largest clonotypes hold 15% to 20% of the sample.

As to this clone: Its antigen is still unknown. No base-level quality is on record; no much larger clone is a single base apart.

Beyond this particular receptor, the publication reports: How much clinical and demographic metadata was included differed by source and by participant, and the metadata was provided uncurated.

Looking up the germline V gene yields CDR1 MNHEY and CDR2 SVGAGI. V ends up 7 bases short and J 1 base short, with an unmatched junction base count of 3. The CDR3 starts with the cysteine, ends with the phenylalanine, and has 14 residues. The read is trimmed to its CDR3 DNA, 42 bases read in frame from base 1. Whole blood was collected in K2EDTA tubes by collaborating institutions according to the institutions' own protocols. For TCRbeta analysis, collaborator samples were shipped as frozen whole blood, as isolated PBMCs, or as DNA extracted from either sample type. This receptor was obtained from a human donor with acute or convalescent COVID-19. The donor label of this sample is uncertain. The receptor chain draws on TRBV6-5 and TRBJ1-5; TRBD1 aligns with 8 central bases. The sequencing sample was made of peripheral blood. This receptor has the CDR3 CASKQGASNQPQHF. The nucleotide sequence is TGTGCCAGCAAGCAGGGGGCGAGCAATCAGCCCCAGCATTTT.